This T cell receptor (beta chain) was identified during a study of regulatory T cells in long-lasting Graves disease. To make TCR beta libraries, researchers used iRepertoire HTBI primers and Arm-PCR of CDR3 regions. TCRdb re-analysed the multiplex PCR reads in MiXCR, keeping a single row per CDR3 protein. The sample records 500,000 to 700,000 distinct CDR3 sequences, 25% to 30% being singletons. V was cut by 8 bases and J by 6 bases, with 13 bases left in between. Germline V gene sequence: CDR1 SQVTM, CDR2 ANQGSEA. This CDR3 contains 11 residues. Documented time point: persistent/refractory GD, antithyroid drugs over 5 years with positive TRAb. From RNA extracted from PBMCs, the TCR library was made.

The specimen was peripheral blood mononuclear cells (PBMCs), collected when the disease was refractory, from a patient treated with antithyroid drugs. This TCR derives from a female donor with Graves disease. The V gene is TRBV29-1, the J gene TRBJ1-1; the D is unclear. The CDR3 sequence is CSSFSGAEAFF. Here the CDR3 DNA reads TGCAGCAGCTTTTCCGGGGCTGAAGCTTTCTTT.